A single sample gave rise to the 20 T cell receptor beta chains below, sequenced in a study of CD8 T cells in Susac syndrome. An amount of RNA that ranged from about 0.45 to 1 ug was reverse transcribed with random hexamers. TCRdb re-called the immunoSEQ multiplex PCR reads through MiXCR, storing one row per CDR3 protein. The sample has about 90,000 distinct CDR3 sequences; roughly 95% are singletons. Sequencing was performed on CD8+ T cells from PBMCs. The receptors derive from a human donor with Susac syndrome.

This clonotype was counted once. V is TRBV5-1 and J is TRBJ2-5; D gene uncertain. Trimming took off 9 bases at V and 1 base at J, with 13 bases between the two ends. Germline V CDR1 and CDR2: SGHRS, YFSETQ. The CDR3 is made up of 13 amino acids. This chain's CDR3 is CATSLQSQETQYF. DNA for the CDR3: TGCGCCACTTCGCTACAGTCCCAAGAGACCCAGTACTTC.

The gene calls are TRBV12-3 or TRBV12-4 and TRBJ1-1, with 7 bases that match TRBD1. The V segment lost 5 bases and the J segment 5 bases; nucleotides outside the gene matches: 8. This CDR3 comprises 14 residues. CDR3 nucleotide sequence: TGTGCCAGCAGTCCTGACAGGGTGGGAACTGAAGCTTTCTTT. It codes for CASSPDRVGTEAFF.

The chain is built from TRBV12-3 or TRBV12-4 and TRBJ2-7; 11 nucleotides agree with TRBD1. The CDR3 extends over 16 amino acids. The V and J ends lost 7 bases and 6 bases, in that order; junction bases with no gene match: 14. CDR3 bases: TGTGCCAGCATCCCCGCTGGGACAGGGGGAGCTGGCGAGCAGTACTTC. Its protein product is CASIPAGTGGAGEQYF.

The chain joins TRBV15 to TRBJ1-2; maybe TRBD1 (5 bases). The CDR3 totals 16 residues. V lost 0 bases and J 2 bases, leaving 13 bases between the germline ends. Germline V lookup: CDR1 LNHNV, CDR2 YYDKDF (reference sequence). The CDR3 DNA is TGTGCCACCAGCAGAGATTTGCGGGGCGCCAACTATGGCTACACCTTC. This encodes CATSRDLRGANYGYTF.

This chain uses TRBV25-1 with TRBJ1-1, with a possible D match to TRBD1 (6 bases). Trimming took 3 bases from V and 3 from J, leaving 17 bases between them. The germline V gene has CDR1 MGHDK and CDR2 SYGVNS. The CDR3 loop spans 16 amino acids. As DNA, the CDR3 is TGTGCCAGCAGTGATAGGGGCTGGAGGGGGGACACTGAAGCTTTCTTT. Amino acid sequence: CASSDRGWRGDTEAFF.

V usage is TRBV7-2 and J usage is TRBJ1-5, with D unresolved. The CDR3 sequence is 12 residues long. V dropped 5 bases and J dropped 3 bases, with 5 bases sitting between them. Germline V gene sequence: CDR1 SGHTA, CDR2 FQGNSA. This CDR3 is CASSSNNQPQHF. The CDR3 nucleotides read TGTGCCAGCAGCAGTAACAATCAGCCCCAGCATTTT.

The gene calls are TRBV28 and TRBJ2-7; D is undetermined. The CDR3 spans 16 residues. The germline V gene has CDR1 MDHEN and CDR2 SYDVKM. V lost 3 bases and J 4 bases, leaving 19 bases between the germline ends. CDR3 amino acids: CASSLGTREAAYEQYF. The CDR3 DNA sequence: TGTGCCAGCAGTTTGGGTACCCGCGAGGCAGCTTACGAGCAGTACTTC.

The chain joins TRBV5-6 to TRBJ2-3; the D is unclear. The V gene's germline CDR1 is SGHDT and CDR2 YYEEEE. This CDR3 is built from 14 residues. V shed 3 bases and J shed 7 bases, with 15 bases lying between them. The CDR3 protein is CASSSHLERYTQYF. The CDR3 nucleotides are TGTGCCAGCAGCTCTCACCTTGAACGGTATACGCAGTATTTT.

This chain links TRBV5-1 with TRBJ2-3; D might be TRBD1 (6 bases). The V end lost 7 bases, the J end lost 3 bases, and 15 bases lay between the germline ends. Germline V lookup: CDR1 SGHRS, CDR2 YFSETQ. This CDR3 is 14 amino acids long. The CDR3 coding sequence is TGCGCCAGCGCTCAGGGGATTGGGACAGATACGCAGTATTTT. Protein: CASAQGIGTDTQYF.

CDR3 loop: CASSLGGLSYEQYF. The CDR3 nucleotides read TGTGCCAGCAGCTTGGGCGGTTTGAGCTACGAGCAGTACTTC. This chain joins TRBV7-8 and TRBJ2-7; D not resolved. V was cut by 3 bases and J by 3 bases, with 12 bases left in between. The CDR3 has 14 residues. Germline V lookup: CDR1 SGHVS, CDR2 FQNEAQ.

CDR3 DNA sequence: TGTGCCAGCAGCAACTGTGGGGCGAGGTACGAGCAGTACTTC. Translating gives CASSNCGARYEQYF. This chain uses TRBV21-1 with TRBJ2-7; TRBD1 is the table's D call and was not checked against the DNA. TRBV21-1 is assigned pseudogene status. CDR3 length: 14 amino acids.

Here the CDR3 DNA reads TGCAGCGTTGAAGAAAATGGCTACACCTTC. This gives the protein CSVEENGYTF. The chain employs TRBV29-1 and TRBJ1-2; no firm D call. Germline CDR1 is SQVTM and CDR2 is ANQGSEA. V shed 0 bases and J shed 6 bases, with 2 bases lying between them. The CDR3 runs 10 residues.

Only one count was recorded for this clonotype. The chain has TRBV7-2 and TRBJ2-4, with a weak D call TRBD2 (5 bases). CDR1 is SGHTA, CDR2 FQGNSA, per germline. V lost 1 base to trimming and J lost 6 bases, with 10 bases between them. The CDR3 contains 14 residues. Written as DNA, the CDR3 is TGTGCCAGCAGCTTAGATACGGGGAGAAACATTCAGTACTTC. It specifies CASSLDTGRNIQYF.

The chain couples TRBV30 to TRBJ1-6; 8 nucleotides align to TRBD1. In germline, CDR1 is GTSNPN, CDR2 SVGIG (reference sequence). This CDR3 is built from 14 residues. J was trimmed by 7 bases and V by 5 bases; bases with no gene match: 7. The CDR3 bases are TGTGCCTGGGCCGGGACAGGAGGAAATTCACCCCTCCACTTT. Translated: CAWAGTGGNSPLHF.

The V and J genes are TRBV30 and TRBJ1-1; the D gene is possibly TRBD1 (5 bases). Germline assignment: CDR1 GTSNPN and CDR2 SVGIG (reference sequence). The V and J ends lost 3 bases and 1 base respectively, with 15 bases between them. There are 15 residues in the CDR3. The chain's CDR3 is CAWRPPDTKNTEAFF. In DNA, the CDR3 is TGTGCCTGGAGACCGCCGGACACCAAGAACACTGAAGCTTTCTTT.

V is TRBV20-1 and J is TRBJ2-4, with 7 nucleotides matching TRBD2. This CDR3 contains 13 residues. Germline V gene data show CDR1 as DFQATT and CDR2 as SNEGSKA (reference sequence). V was pared by 5 bases and J by 6 bases, with 7 bases of the junction left unmatched. DNA of the CDR3: TGCAGTGCTGCGGGGGTTGGCCGAAACATTCAGTACTTC. Encoded protein: CSAAGVGRNIQYF.

The chain has TRBV29-1 and TRBJ1-2; D is uncertain. The germline V gene encodes CDR1 SQVTM and CDR2 ANQGSEA. Between the trimmed V and J ends, which lost 5 bases and 7 bases, there was a span of 8 bases. The CDR3 extends over 10 amino acids. CDR3 nucleotides: TGCAGCGTTCTGACACTTGGCTACACCTTC. Amino acid sequence: CSVLTLGYTF.

Written as DNA, the CDR3 is TGTGCCACCTCGACAGGGGTTAATTCCTATGGCTACACCTTC. This codes for CATSTGVNSYGYTF. The chain recombines TRBV6-5 with TRBJ1-2; the match to TRBD1 covers 8 bases. Germline V CDR1 and CDR2: MNHEY, SVGAGI. The CDR3 is 14 residues long. Trimming at V came to 10 bases and at J to 4 bases, leaving 11 bases not matched to a gene.

V is TRBV29-1 and J is TRBJ2-3; D is undetermined. V was shortened by 2 bases and J by 4 bases, with 4 bases between the two germline ends. Germline-derived CDR1 and CDR2 are SQVTM and ANQGSEA. The CDR3 has 11 residues. In DNA form, the CDR3 reads TGCAGCGTTGAACCGCCAGATACGCAGTATTTT. Amino acid sequence: CSVEPPDTQYF.

The gene calls are TRBV5-8 and TRBJ2-7; TRBD1 matches 12 bases. Trimming cost V 3 bases and J 2 bases; bases outside gene matches: 15. The CDR3 extends over 19 amino acids. Germline V gene sequence: CDR1 SGHTS, CDR2 YDEGEE. The CDR3 DNA reads as TGTGCCAGCAGCTATCTTCCGGGACAGGGGGCGTTGGATCCCTACGAGCAGTACTTC. Its protein product is CASSYLPGQGALDPYEQYF.